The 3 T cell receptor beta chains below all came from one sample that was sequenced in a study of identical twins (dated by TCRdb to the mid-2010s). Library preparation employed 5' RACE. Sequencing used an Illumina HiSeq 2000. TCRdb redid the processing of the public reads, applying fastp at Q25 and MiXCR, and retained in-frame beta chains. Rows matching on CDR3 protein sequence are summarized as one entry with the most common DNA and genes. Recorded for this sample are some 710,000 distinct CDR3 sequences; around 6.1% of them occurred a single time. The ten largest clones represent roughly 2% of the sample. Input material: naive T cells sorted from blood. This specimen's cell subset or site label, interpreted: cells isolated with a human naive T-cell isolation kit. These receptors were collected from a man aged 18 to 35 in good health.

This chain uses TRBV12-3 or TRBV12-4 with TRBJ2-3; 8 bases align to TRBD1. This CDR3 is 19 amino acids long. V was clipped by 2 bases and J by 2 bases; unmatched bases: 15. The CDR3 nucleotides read TGTGCCAGCAGTTTACTTTCAGGGGGCGCTTATCGATTCACAGATACGCAGTATTTT. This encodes CASSLLSGGAYRFTDTQYF.

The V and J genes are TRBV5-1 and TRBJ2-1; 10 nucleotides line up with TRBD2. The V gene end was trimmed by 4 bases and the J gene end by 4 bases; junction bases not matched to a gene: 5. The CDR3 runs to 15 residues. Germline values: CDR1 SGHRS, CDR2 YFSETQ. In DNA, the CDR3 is TGCGCCAGCAGCATAACTAGCGGGATATACAATGAGCAGTTCTTC. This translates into CASSITSGIYNEQFF.

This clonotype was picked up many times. For the CDR3, the DNA is TGCGCCAGCAGCTTTGGGACAGGAGTCGACTACGAGCAGTACTTC. Translating it yields CASSFGTGVDYEQYF. The chain links TRBV5-1 to TRBJ2-7; 8 nucleotides align to TRBD1. V was clipped by 2 bases and J by 3 bases; unmatched bases: 7. CDR3 length: 15 amino acids. Per the germline V gene, CDR1 is SGHRS and CDR2 is YFSETQ.